A single sample is the source of the 32 T cell receptor beta chains below, sequenced in a study of T cell clones after liver transplantation. Sequencing used immunoSEQ multiplex PCR; TCRdb keeps in-frame clones, though not all of them. The sample yields 65,000 to 85,000 clones, approximately 80% seen once. Sequenced material: CD4+ T cells from blood, taken less than 50 months after liver transplant. These receptors were obtained from a human patient who received a liver transplant. Some T cells may be provided by the graft donor.

V is TRBV7-8 and J is TRBJ2-3, with D hard to call. The CDR3 spans 15 residues. The V and J ends lost 5 bases and 4 bases respectively, with 16 bases between them. Germline V gene data show CDR1 as SGHVS and CDR2 as FQNEAQ. CDR3 sequence reads: CASSRSLTRSDTQYF. CDR3 in DNA: TGTGCCAGCAGCCGTAGCCTGACGCGTTCAGATACGCAGTATTTT.

Comment on this clone: One end of the junction fails to match germline, which may point to a read error. V usage is TRBV27 and J usage is TRBJ1-1; 7 nucleotides match TRBD1. This CDR3 region has 15 residues. From germline, CDR1 is MNHEY and CDR2 SMNVEV (reference sequence). The CDR3 DNA reads TGTGTCAGCAGTCGTCAGGGGGTGGGGAACACTGAAGCTTTCTTT. It specifies CVSSRQGVGNTEAFF.

Of note for this clone: At one end the junction does not follow the germline gene, possibly because of a read error. The V and J genes are TRBV7-7 and TRBJ2-7; 8 nucleotides align to TRBD2. The CDR3 covers 15 residues. Germline CDR1 SSHAT, CDR2 FNYEAQ (reference sequence). The CDR3 spells CASSLASGSSYEQYF. The CDR3 nucleotides are TGTGCTAGCAGCTTAGCGAGCGGGAGTTCCTACGAGCAGTACTTC.

In its sample, this clone was seen once. The chain carries TRBV19 and TRBJ2-3; 7 nucleotides align to TRBD1. CDR1 is LNHDA, CDR2 SQIVND, per germline (reference sequence). This CDR3 has 16 residues. V trimming: 6 bases; J trimming: 2 bases; junction bases outside the gene matches: 11. The CDR3 bases are TGTGCCAGTAGCCAAATTCCCGGGACAGACACAGATACGCAGTATTTT. Protein: CASSQIPGTDTDTQYF.

The chain has TRBV7-9 and TRBJ2-3; 10 bases map to TRBD2. In germline, CDR1 is SEHNR, CDR2 FQNEAQ (reference sequence). V was pared by 5 bases and J by 4 bases, with 3 bases of the junction left unmatched. CDR3 length: 14 residues. The chain's CDR3 is CASSSGRDADTQYF. The CDR3, as DNA: TGTGCCAGCAGCAGCGGGAGGGACGCAGATACGCAGTATTTT. The full variable domain, with the rest looked up from reference TRBV7-9 and TRBJ2-3, is DTGVSQNPRHKITKRGQNVTFRCDPISEHNRLYWYRQTLGQGPEFLTYFQNEAQLEKSRLLSDRFSAERPKGSFSTLEIQRTEQGDSAMYLCASSSGRDADTQYFGPGTRLTVL.

The chain joins TRBV6-5 to TRBJ2-7; either TRBD1 or TRBD2 may supply D (5 bases each). V was trimmed by 6 bases and J by 1 base, leaving 13 bases between them. CDR1 and CDR2 (germline): MNHEY, SVGAGI. This CDR3 region has 14 residues. The CDR3 reads CASRRDGQSYEQYF. The CDR3 region has the DNA TGTGCCAGCAGACGGGACGGACAATCCTACGAGCAGTACTTC.

CDR3 residues: CASSLEVGGNTIYF. In nucleotides, the CDR3 is TGTGCCAGCAGTTTGGAGGTCGGTGGAAACACCATATATTTT. This chain joins TRBV28 and TRBJ1-3; the D is unclear. Trimming took 3 bases from V and 3 from J, leaving 9 bases between them. This CDR3 is 14 amino acids long. The V gene's germline CDR1 is MDHEN and CDR2 SYDVKM.

V usage is TRBV29-1 and J usage is TRBJ2-6; D gene ambiguous. This CDR3 has 13 residues. V lost 7 bases to trimming and J lost 0 bases, with 7 bases between them. Germline assignment: CDR1 SQVTM and CDR2 ANQGSEA. CDR3 sequence (DNA): TGCAGCGCCCGGGTCTCTGGGGCCAACGTCCTGACTTTC. Its protein product is CSARVSGANVLTF.

This clone was detected once. The chain links TRBV7-6 to TRBJ1-3; D possibly corresponds to TRBD1 (6 bases). The V gene's germline CDR1 is SGHVS and CDR2 FNYEAQ. The ends were cut back, 1 base at V and 0 bases at J, with 13 bases in the middle. CDR3 length equals 17 residues. The CDR3 loop is CASSLGLGGGSGNTIYF. The CDR3 nucleotides read TGTGCCAGCAGCTTAGGTCTGGGAGGGGGCTCTGGAAACACCATATATTTT.

The chain combines TRBV13 with TRBJ2-7, with 9 bases identical to TRBD2. The CDR3 length is 16 residues. V lost 1 base, J lost 3 bases, and 7 bases stayed unmatched. Germline CDR1 and CDR2: PRHDT and FYEKMQ (reference sequence). CDR3 sequence reads: CASSLDSGGIGYEQYF. The CDR3 DNA sequence: TGTGCCAGCAGCTTAGACAGCGGGGGGATTGGCTACGAGCAGTACTTC. The whole variable domain, filled in from reference TRBV13 and TRBJ2-7, reads AAGVIQSPRHLIKEKRETATLKCYPIPRHDTVYWYQQGPGQDPQFLISFYEKMQSDKGSIPDRFSAQQFSDYHSELNMSSLELGDSALYFCASSLDSGGIGYEQYFGPGTRLTVT.

V is TRBV10-3 and J is TRBJ1-6, with D perhaps TRBD1 (5 bases). The CDR3 length is 16 residues. The ends were cut back, 0 bases at V and 10 bases at J, with 16 bases in the middle. Germline assignment: CDR1 ENHRY and CDR2 SYGVKD. CDR3 region: CAISESTDRGGSPLHF. The CDR3 nucleotides are TGTGCCATCAGTGAGTCGACGGATAGGGGAGGATCACCCCTCCACTTT.

The chain carries TRBV19 and TRBJ1-3, with D possibly TRBD1 on 5 matching bases. The CDR3 totals 15 residues. Looked up from germline, CDR1 is LNHDA and CDR2 is SQIVND (reference sequence). Trimming took off 8 bases at V and 1 base at J, with 15 bases between the two ends. DNA for the CDR3: TGTGCCAGTTTTCGACCCGGGACTTCTGGAAACACCATATATTTT. Its protein is CASFRPGTSGNTIYF.

The chain is built from TRBV7-3 and TRBJ2-1; 7 bases map to TRBD2. The ends lost 2 bases at V and 0 bases at J; junction bases unmatched: 4. Germline CDR1 and CDR2: SGHTA and FQGTGA. This CDR3 has 16 amino acids. CDR3 residues: CASSLVGGSSYNEQFF. CDR3 in DNA: TGTGCCAGCAGCTTAGTGGGCGGGAGCTCCTACAATGAGCAGTTCTTC.

The chain has TRBV5-1 and TRBJ2-5, with 10 bases matching TRBD1. Trimming cost V 4 bases and J 5 bases; bases outside gene matches: 5. Germline loops: CDR1 SGHRS, CDR2 YFSETQ. The CDR3 covers 14 residues. Written as DNA, the CDR3 is TGCGCCAGCAGCCCACGGACAGGGGGGGAGACCCAGTACTTC. Encoded protein: CASSPRTGGETQYF. The full variable domain, rest sourced from reference TRBV5-1 and TRBJ2-5, is KAGVTQTPRYLIKTRGQQVTLSCSPISGHRSVSWYQQTPGQGLQFLFEYFSETQRNKGNFPGRFSGRQFSNSRSEMNVSTLELGDSALYLCASSPRTGGETQYFGPGTRLLVL.

This chain links TRBV25-1 with TRBJ2-7, with 8 bases lining up with TRBD2. The CDR3 is 16 amino acids. Per germline, CDR1 MGHDK and CDR2 SYGVNS. After removal of 2 bases from V and 1 base from J, the junction contained 7 bases not matched to a gene. The CDR3 protein is CASSEARAGGSYEQYF. CDR3 sequence (DNA): TGTGCCAGCAGTGAAGCTAGGGCGGGAGGTTCCTACGAGCAGTACTTC.

The V call is TRBV5-1, the J call TRBJ2-3, with 8 bases identical to TRBD1. CDR3 size: 13 residues. Germline V lookup: CDR1 SGHRS, CDR2 YFSETQ. The junction had 6 bases not matched to a gene; V was cut back by 6 bases and J by 6 bases. CDR3 sequence reads: CASTGQGADTQYF. DNA for the CDR3: TGCGCCAGCACGGGCCAGGGGGCTGATACGCAGTATTTT.

In its sample, this clone was seen once. The chain combines TRBV30 with TRBJ2-5; tentatively, D is TRBD2 (5 bases). The CDR3 contains 12 residues. Germline lookup yields CDR1 GTSNPN and CDR2 SVGIG (reference sequence). Trimming took off 5 bases at V and 5 bases at J, with 12 bases between the two ends. The CDR3 protein is CAWFVRRETQYF. CDR3 coding DNA: TGTGCCTGGTTTGTAAGGAGGGAGACCCAGTACTTC.

The chain carries TRBV7-8 and TRBJ2-1; the match to TRBD2 covers 14 bases. The V and J ends lost 0 bases and 10 bases, in that order; junction bases with no gene match: 8. CDR1 and CDR2 (germline): SGHVS, FQNEAQ. The CDR3 runs to 17 residues. The CDR3 bases are TGTGCCAGCAGCTTAGCCGAGGGACTAGCGGGAGTTCGGGAGCAGTTCTTC. It codes for CASSLAEGLAGVREQFF.

This clone was seen only once. J is TRBJ1-4 and V is TRBV6-1; D perhaps matches TRBD1 (5 bases). This CDR3 spans 13 amino acids. The V end was cut by 2 bases, the J end by 9 bases, with 10 bases between. Germline V CDR1 and CDR2: MNHNS, SASEGT. Written as DNA, the CDR3 is TGTGCCAGCAGTGAATGGGGGAGTCAAAAACTGTTTTTT. It specifies CASSEWGSQKLFF.

This sequence joins TRBV16 and TRBJ1-3; possibly TRBD1 for D (6 bases). Trimming cost V 2 bases and J 0 bases, with 20 bases left between them. Germline CDR1 is KGHSY and CDR2 is FQNENV. The CDR3 length is 19 residues. CDR3 protein: CASSQHVLRGQSSGNTIYF. The CDR3 nucleotides read TGTGCCAGCAGCCAACACGTTCTCCGGGGACAAAGCTCTGGAAACACCATATATTTT.

The V call is TRBV28, the J call TRBJ1-3; D is unresolved. The CDR3 is made up of 14 amino acids. V was cut by 8 bases and J by 0 bases, with 11 bases left in between. Germline CDR1 is MDHEN and CDR2 is SYDVKM. CDR3 protein: CASGFRLSGNTIYF. The DNA for the CDR3 is TGTGCCAGCGGCTTCCGACTCTCTGGAAACACCATATATTTT.

The chain links TRBV6-1 to TRBJ1-1; D gene uncertain. This CDR3 region has 13 residues. Trimming took off 5 bases at V and 10 bases at J, with 17 bases between the two ends. The germline V gene encodes CDR1 MNHNS and CDR2 SASEGT. The CDR3, as DNA: TGTGCCAGCAGTTGGGTTGGCGGCAGCGGAGCTTTCTTT. The encoded protein is CASSWVGGSGAFF.

This clone was recorded a few times. V usage is TRBV2 and J usage is TRBJ2-7; a weak D match, TRBD1 (6 bases). The CDR3 covers 11 residues. V was cut by 8 bases and J by 5 bases, with 10 bases left in between. Germline V gene sequence: CDR1 SNHLY, CDR2 FYNNEI. The CDR3 here is CASSGEHEQYF. For the CDR3, the DNA is TGTGCCAGCTCAGGGGAACACGAGCAGTACTTC.

V gene TRBV29-1 combines with J gene TRBJ2-4; 8 bases agree with TRBD2. The CDR3 sequence is 13 residues long. Germline lookup yields CDR1 SQVTM and CDR2 ANQGSEA. V lost 4 bases, J lost 4 bases, and 3 bases stayed unmatched. In DNA form, the CDR3 reads TGCAGCGTTGCGGGACTAGGGAAAAACATTCAGTACTTC. The encoded protein is CSVAGLGKNIQYF.

V and J are TRBV7-9 and TRBJ2-1; D unclear. The CDR3 contains 15 residues. CDR1 and CDR2 (germline): SEHNR, FQNEAQ (reference sequence). The V gene lost 5 bases and the J gene lost 9 bases, with 20 bases spanning the gap. In DNA form, the CDR3 reads TGTGCCAGCAGCGTTCACCTAGGTAGGATCAGTGAGCAGTTCTTC. Translated, it gives CASSVHLGRISEQFF.

This rearrangement joins TRBV5-6 to TRBJ1-5; D is uncertain. CDR3 length: 12 amino acids. V gave up 3 bases and J gave up 7 bases, with 8 bases separating them. CDR1 is SGHDT and CDR2 is YYEEEE in the germline V gene. For the CDR3, the DNA is TGTGCCAGCAGCTCGGGCCGCCAGCCCCAGCATTTT. Protein: CASSSGRQPQHF.

The chain has TRBV19 and TRBJ2-3; no clear D gene. Germline CDR1 and CDR2: LNHDA and SQIVND (reference sequence). V was shortened by 3 bases and J by 2 bases, with 12 bases between the two germline ends. The CDR3 contains 15 residues. The CDR3 is CASSILAGDTDTQYF. The CDR3 DNA reads TGTGCCAGTAGTATCTTAGCAGGAGACACAGATACGCAGTATTTT.

This clone was recorded only once. The chain links TRBV11-2 to TRBJ2-7; D is possibly TRBD1 or TRBD2 (5 bases each). This CDR3 contains 15 residues. The germline CDR1 and CDR2 sequences are SGHAT and FQNNGV. With 0 bases removed from V and 4 bases from J, the gap between germline ends came to 13 bases. CDR3 loop: CASSLDRDGLYEQYF. The CDR3 DNA reads TGTGCCAGCAGCTTAGACCGGGACGGTTTATACGAGCAGTACTTC.

In nucleotides, the CDR3 is TGCGCCAGCAGCCCCCGGATTGAACCTAGCACAGATACGCAGTATTTT. Translating it yields CASSPRIEPSTDTQYF. The chain employs TRBV5-1 and TRBJ2-3; D gene uncertain. Germline-derived CDR1 and CDR2 are SGHRS and YFSETQ. V lost 4 bases and J 0 bases, leaving 15 bases between the germline ends. The CDR3 spans 16 residues.

This clone occurred once. The J gene is TRBJ1-4, the V gene TRBV5-6; D perhaps matches TRBD1 (6 bases). Germline V gives CDR1 SGHDT, CDR2 YYEEEE. V lost 4 bases to trimming and J lost 3 bases, with 19 bases between them. The CDR3 spans 17 residues. CDR3 amino acids: CASSAGGFRGPNEKLFF. In nucleotides, the CDR3 is TGTGCCAGCAGCGCGGGTGGATTCAGGGGCCCTAATGAAAAACTGTTTTTT.

The V gene is TRBV7-2, the J gene TRBJ2-7, with D unresolved. CDR1 SGHTA and CDR2 FQGNSA come from the germline V gene. With 7 bases removed from V and 0 bases from J, the gap between germline ends came to 7 bases. The CDR3 length is 12 residues. CDR3 loop: CASKGSSYEQYF. CDR3 coding DNA: TGTGCCAGCAAGGGATCCTCCTACGAGCAGTACTTC.

The V gene is TRBV6-5, the J gene TRBJ2-5; a weak D match, TRBD2 (6 bases). The V end was cut by 4 bases, the J end by 1 base, with 10 bases between. Germline assignment: CDR1 MNHEY and CDR2 SVGAGI. The length of the CDR3 is 14 residues. CDR3 in DNA: TGTGCCAGCAGTTCGGCTAGCGCCCAAGAGACCCAGTACTTC. This gives the protein CASSSASAQETQYF.